This TCR beta chain stems from a study of cytomegalovirus exposure and HLA in healthy donors. Turning to this clone: The antigen is unknown.

The PCR employed 60 Vbeta primers together with 13 Jbeta primers. Assay: immunoSEQ multiplex PCR; the TCRdb copy retains only in-frame clones and omits some. The table has approximately 190,000 clones, over 75% seen once. The trim removed 4 bases at V and 5 bases at J, leaving 5 bases unmatched. Germline V gene sequence: CDR1 SGHKS, CDR2 YYEKEE (reference sequence). This CDR3 region has 14 residues. General study points: The study flagged some 170 TCR beta chains as cytomegalovirus-associated. Presence/absence analyses treated sequencing depth as roughly uniform across donors.

The sample was PBMCs. This rearrangement joins TRBV5-5 to TRBJ1-5; 8 bases match TRBD1. This receptor was taken from a man aged 50 to 59 in good health and CMV-seronegative. As DNA, the CDR3 is TGTGCCAGCAGCCCCGGACAGGGCCATCAGCCCCAGCATTTT. This sequence encodes CASSPGQGHQPQHF. Supplemented by reference TRBV5-5 and TRBJ1-5, the full variable domain reads DAGVTQSPTHLIKTRGQQVTLRCSPISGHKSVSWYQQVLGQGPQFIFQYYEKEERGRGNFPDRFSARQFPNYSSELNVNALLLGDSALYLCASSPGQGHQPQHFGDGTRLSIL.